This is a list of T cell receptor beta chains from one sample in a study of T cells in Graves' hyperthyroidism and ophthalmopathy. TCRdb itself ran the multiplex PCR reads through MiXCR, one entry per CDR3 protein. The sample contains hundreds of thousands of distinct CDR3 sequences, 20% to 25% of which appear only once. Material for sequencing was blood. These TCRs come from a man between 50 and 59 years old with Graves' hyperthyroidism. Both conserved end residues are part of each CDR3. The D gene is left open where the match is weak. Expanded clones get a size class; other rows say once, few or many, or leave the size out.

J gene: TRBJ2-7; V gene: TRBV7-9; clone size: many; D gene: NA; CDR3 protein: CASSLFATGYEQYF; CDR3 DNA: TGTGCCAGCAGCTTATTCGCAACTGGGTACGAGCAGTACTTC
J gene: TRBJ2-1; V gene: TRBV24-1; clone size: NA; D gene: NA; CDR3 protein: CATSLGGGGEQFF; CDR3 DNA: TGTGCCACCAGCCTAGGGGGGGGGGGTGAGCAGTTCTTC
J gene: TRBJ2-1; V gene: TRBV29-1; clone size: few; D gene: NA; CDR3 protein: CSVELGYNEQFF; CDR3 DNA: TGCAGCGTTGAGCTAGGGTACAATGAGCAGTTCTTC
J gene: TRBJ2-5; V gene: TRBV5-1; clone size: once; D gene: NA; CDR3 protein: CASSTDGIQETQYF; CDR3 DNA: TGCGCCAGCAGCACGGACGGAATCCAAGAGACCCAGTACTTC
J gene: TRBJ1-2; V gene: TRBV19; clone size: NA; D gene: NA; CDR3 protein: CASTPQGGIYGYTF; CDR3 DNA: TGTGCCAGTACCCCACAGGGAGGGATCTATGGCTACACCTTC
J gene: TRBJ2-3; V gene: TRBV5-1; clone size: NA; D gene: NA; CDR3 protein: CASSSDVGRRDTQYF; CDR3 DNA: TGCGCCAGCAGCTCGGACGTAGGCCGGAGAGATACGCAGTATTTT
J gene: TRBJ2-3; V gene: TRBV20-1; clone size: NA; D gene: TRBD2; CDR3 protein: CSARELAGARDTQYF; CDR3 DNA: TGCAGTGCTAGAGAACTAGCGGGAGCTAGAGATACGCAGTATTTT
J gene: TRBJ1-6; V gene: TRBV6-2/TRBV6-3; clone size: NA; D gene: NA; CDR3 protein: CASSLSAVNSPLHF; CDR3 DNA: TGTGCCAGCAGTTTGAGCGCCGTTAATTCACCCCTCCACTTT
J gene: TRBJ2-2; V gene: TRBV19; clone size: NA; D gene: TRBD2; CDR3 protein: CASSITSGSIDTGELFF; CDR3 DNA: TGTGCCAGTAGTATTACTAGCGGGAGTATAGACACCGGGGAGCTGTTTTTT
J gene: TRBJ1-4; V gene: TRBV20-1; clone size: NA; D gene: TRBD1; CDR3 protein: CSARDPQGAGEKLFF; CDR3 DNA: TGCAGTGCTAGAGACCCTCAGGGGGCGGGCGAAAAACTGTTTTTT
J gene: TRBJ2-2; V gene: TRBV20-1; clone size: NA; D gene: TRBD2; CDR3 protein: CSARDRLAGRTGELFF; CDR3 DNA: TGCAGTGCTAGAGATCGCCTAGCGGGAAGGACCGGGGAGCTGTTTTTT
J gene: TRBJ2-7; V gene: TRBV20-1; clone size: NA; D gene: NA; CDR3 protein: CSARGGRESYEQYF; CDR3 DNA: TGCAGTGCTAGAGGGGGACGTGAGTCCTACGAGCAGTACTTC
J gene: TRBJ1-1; V gene: TRBV11-2; clone size: few; D gene: TRBD1; CDR3 protein: CASSHGTGKSEAFF; CDR3 DNA: TGTGCCAGCAGCCACGGGACAGGGAAATCTGAAGCTTTCTTT
J gene: TRBJ1-2; V gene: TRBV10-3; clone size: few; D gene: TRBD1; CDR3 protein: CAISEGTGLYGYTF; CDR3 DNA: TGTGCCATCAGTGAGGGGACAGGGCTCTATGGCTACACCTTC
J gene: TRBJ2-4; V gene: TRBV5-1; clone size: few; D gene: TRBD2; CDR3 protein: CASSLTSGENIQYF; CDR3 DNA: TGCGCCAGCAGCTTGACTAGCGGGGAAAACATTCAGTACTTC
J gene: TRBJ1-5; V gene: TRBV10-3; clone size: NA; D gene: TRBD1; CDR3 protein: CVTGTDSNQPQHF; CDR3 DNA: TGTGTCACGGGGACAGATAGCAATCAGCCCCAGCATTTT
J gene: TRBJ2-7; V gene: TRBV2; clone size: many; D gene: TRBD2; CDR3 protein: CASGSGVGYEQYF; CDR3 DNA: TGTGCCAGCGGAAGCGGGGTTGGATACGAGCAGTACTTC
J gene: TRBJ1-1; V gene: TRBV5-1; clone size: NA; D gene: NA; CDR3 protein: CASSSQRGGTEAFF; CDR3 DNA: TGCGCCAGCAGCTCTCAGCGGGGGGGCACTGAAGCTTTCTTT
J gene: TRBJ1-5; V gene: TRBV28; clone size: many; D gene: TRBD1; CDR3 protein: CASNLGQGFVQPQHF; CDR3 DNA: TGTGCCAGCAACCTGGGACAGGGGTTTGTTCAGCCCCAGCATTTT
J gene: TRBJ2-2; V gene: TRBV20-1; clone size: NA; D gene: NA; CDR3 protein: CSATGETGELFF; CDR3 DNA: TGCAGTGCTACTGGGGAAACCGGGGAGCTGTTTTTT
J gene: TRBJ1-1; V gene: TRBV4-1; clone size: NA; D gene: NA; CDR3 protein: CASSQGLRGRGNEAFF; CDR3 DNA: TGCGCCAGCAGCCAAGGATTAAGAGGCAGGGGAAATGAAGCTTTCTTT
J gene: TRBJ2-2; V gene: TRBV7-9; clone size: NA; D gene: NA; CDR3 protein: CASSLTGSTGELFF; CDR3 DNA: TGTGCCAGCAGCTTAACAGGGTCCACCGGGGAGCTGTTTTTT
J gene: TRBJ1-3; V gene: TRBV9; clone size: NA; D gene: NA; CDR3 protein: CASSVTEGNGNTIYF; CDR3 DNA: TGTGCCAGCAGCGTAACGGAGGGGAATGGAAACACCATATATTTT
J gene: TRBJ1-4; V gene: TRBV28; clone size: NA; D gene: NA; CDR3 protein: CASKGTELLGKLFF; CDR3 DNA: TGTGCCAGCAAAGGAACAGAGCTTTTGGGGAAACTGTTTTTT
J gene: TRBJ1-2; V gene: TRBV7-6; clone size: few; D gene: NA; CDR3 protein: CASSPISTAMGYTF; CDR3 DNA: TGTGCCAGCAGCCCAATATCTACAGCGATGGGCTACACCTTC
J gene: TRBJ2-2; V gene: TRBV28; clone size: many; D gene: TRBD2; CDR3 protein: CASSSLAGGTGELFF; CDR3 DNA: TGTGCCAGCAGTTCTTTAGCGGGAGGCACCGGGGAGCTGTTTTTT
J gene: TRBJ1-1; V gene: TRBV3-1; clone size: many; D gene: NA; CDR3 protein: CASSQDLDSEAFF; CDR3 DNA: TGTGCCAGCAGCCAAGATTTAGACAGTGAAGCTTTCTTT
J gene: TRBJ1-4; V gene: TRBV5-1; clone size: NA; D gene: NA; CDR3 protein: CASRPAGKTNEKLFF; CDR3 DNA: TGCGCCAGCAGGCCTGCAGGGAAAACTAATGAAAAACTGTTTTTT
J gene: TRBJ2-7; V gene: TRBV6-2/TRBV6-3; clone size: NA; D gene: TRBD1; CDR3 protein: CASTEDRAYEQYF; CDR3 DNA: TGTGCCAGCACCGAGGACAGGGCCTACGAGCAGTACTTC
J gene: TRBJ2-7; V gene: TRBV2; clone size: many; D gene: NA; CDR3 protein: CASSRQASYEQYF; CDR3 DNA: TGTGCCAGCAGTAGGCAGGCCAGCTACGAGCAGTACTTC
J gene: TRBJ1-6; V gene: TRBV9; clone size: NA; D gene: NA; CDR3 protein: CASSGLGIPNSPLHF; CDR3 DNA: TGTGCCAGCAGCGGACTGGGGATACCCAATTCACCCCTCCACTTT
J gene: TRBJ2-3; V gene: TRBV6-1; clone size: few; D gene: NA; CDR3 protein: CASSYWGGRTSTDTQYF; CDR3 DNA: TGTGCCAGCAGTTATTGGGGCGGAAGAACTAGCACAGATACGCAGTATTTT
J gene: TRBJ2-1; V gene: TRBV30; clone size: many; D gene: TRBD1; CDR3 protein: CAWSGDRGLGNEQFF; CDR3 DNA: TGTGCCTGGAGTGGGGACAGGGGTTTGGGGAATGAGCAGTTCTTC
J gene: TRBJ2-3; V gene: TRBV7-8; clone size: NA; D gene: TRBD1; CDR3 protein: CASSLEGWDRDADTQYF; CDR3 DNA: TGTGCCAGCAGCTTGGAGGGGTGGGACAGGGACGCAGATACGCAGTATTTT
J gene: TRBJ1-4; V gene: TRBV29-1; clone size: NA; D gene: TRBD1; CDR3 protein: CSAPGQGSEKLFF; CDR3 DNA: TGCAGCGCACCGGGACAGGGAAGTGAAAAACTGTTTTTT
J gene: TRBJ2-7; V gene: TRBV20-1; clone size: few; D gene: NA; CDR3 protein: CSARDRGLSSYEQYF; CDR3 DNA: TGCAGTGCTAGAGATCGGGGCCTTAGCTCCTACGAGCAGTACTTC
J gene: TRBJ2-1; V gene: TRBV3-1; clone size: many; D gene: TRBD2; CDR3 protein: CASSPGLAGRDEQFF; CDR3 DNA: TGTGCCAGCAGCCCGGGACTAGCGGGAAGGGATGAGCAGTTCTTC
J gene: TRBJ1-1; V gene: TRBV27; clone size: many; D gene: NA; CDR3 protein: CASSFGQGGSMNTEAFF; CDR3 DNA: TGTGCCAGCAGTTTCGGGCAGGGTGGATCTATGAACACTGAAGCTTTCTTT